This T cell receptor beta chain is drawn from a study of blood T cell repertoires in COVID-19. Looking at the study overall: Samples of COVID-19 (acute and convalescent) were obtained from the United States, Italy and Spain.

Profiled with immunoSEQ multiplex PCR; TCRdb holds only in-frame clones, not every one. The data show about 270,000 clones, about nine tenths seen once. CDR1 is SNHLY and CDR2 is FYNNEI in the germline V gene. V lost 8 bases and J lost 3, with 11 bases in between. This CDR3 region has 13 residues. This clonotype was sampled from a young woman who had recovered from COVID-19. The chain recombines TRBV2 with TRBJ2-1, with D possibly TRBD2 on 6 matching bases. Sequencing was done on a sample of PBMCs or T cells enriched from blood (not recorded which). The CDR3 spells CASGEAIYNEQFF. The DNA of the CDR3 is TGTGCCAGCGGGGAGGCCATCTACAATGAGCAGTTCTTC. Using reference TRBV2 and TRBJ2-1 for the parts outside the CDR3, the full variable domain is EPEVTQTPSHQVTQMGQEVILRCVPISNHLYFYWYRQILGQKVEFLVSFYNNEISEKSEIFDDQFSVERPDGSNFTLKIRSTKLEDSAMYFCASGEAIYNEQFFGPGTRLTVL.